This T cell receptor beta chain was captured by sequencing in a study of OX40 agonist ivuxolimab in advanced cancers. Whole-study context: Patients undergoing dose escalation presented with hepatocellular carcinoma, melanoma, renal cell or head and neck cancer.

This clone turned up a few times. Some clones are missing from TCRdb's copy, which holds only in-frame ones; the method was immunoSEQ multiplex PCR. The data contain around 82,000 clones, 88% of them seen just once; the ten biggest clones take up 0.45% to 0.6%. Germline V gene data show CDR1 as MDHEN and CDR2 as SYDVKM. The CDR3 contains 15 residues. V was trimmed by 5 bases and J by 2 bases, leaving 15 bases between them. The input for sequencing was CD4+ or CD8+ T cells sorted from blood, taken in a trial of the OX40 agonist ivuxolimab. The receptor comes from an adult with an advanced solid tumor such as melanoma, head and neck, liver or kidney cancer. This chain links TRBV28 with TRBJ1-2, with TRBD1 as a possible D gene (5 bases). CDR3: CASSPRRGYNYGYTF. In nucleotides, the CDR3 is TGTGCCAGCAGTCCCAGGAGGGGCTACAACTATGGCTACACCTTC.